Detailed here is one TCR beta chain. Its antigen remains unidentified. Losses at the gene ends were 0 bases for V and 2 bases for J; bases not matched to a gene: 3. CDR3 length equals 15 residues. The germline V gene has CDR1 SGDLS and CDR2 YYNGEE. Time point in this sample: blood 4 weeks post-SBRT, at nephrectomy. Noted treatment: 15 Gy SBRT to primary tumor, nephrectomy 4 weeks later. Nephrectomy followed 15 Gy stereotactic body radiation by 4 weeks. Radiation-treated patients gave blood at baseline, week 2 and week 4. This sample was taken from a study of radiation and T cells in renal cell carcinoma. Study observations and caveats: Top tumor clonotypes rose in blood 2 weeks post-radiation, then contracted.

Generated by immunoSEQ multiplex PCR, the TCRdb table keeps only in-frame clones and is missing some. The repertoire holds around 180,000 clones, with around 90% as singletons. The sequences come from blood, collected from a patient whose treatment included radiotherapy and nephrectomy. The clonotype comes from a woman aged 50 to 60 with renal cell carcinoma. The chain joins TRBV9 to TRBJ2-7; 9 bases are a match to TRBD1. The chain's CDR3 is CASSVEQGATYEQYF. CDR3 nucleotides: TGTGCCAGCAGCGTAGAACAGGGGGCAACCTACGAGCAGTACTTC.